The entry below gives a single T cell receptor beta chain sequence along with its context. Its specificity is unknown. The CDR3 is 15 residues long. From germline, CDR1 is SGHRS and CDR2 YFSETQ. UMIs accompanied the 5'RACE template switching by which TCR beta cDNA was made. TCRdb re-called the 5' RACE reads, yielding one record per CDR3 amino acid sequence without DNA. This repertoire includes about 150,000 distinct CDR3 sequences. This record comes from a study of T cells expressing NK-cell markers. The wider study: CD3+CD56+NKG2C+, CD3+CD56+NKG2C- and CD3+CD56-NKG2C+ T cells, once sorted, supplied the TCR beta repertoires.

Whole-study findings and limits: Expanded clones of NKG2C+ T cells had an unclear HCMV specificity. For a few donors, these clonotypes were likewise the leading ones in the CD3+CD56-NKG2C+ fraction.

The sequence was obtained from a woman aged 50 to 65 in good health. The chain uses TRBV5-1 and TRBJ1-3; TCRdb selects TRBD1, and the lack of DNA leaves this call unchecked. Sequences were obtained from blood T cells: a sorted CD56 or NKG2C T cell subset, CD4+ or CD8+ T cells, or bulk PBMC T cells (not recorded which). CDR3 loop: CASSEGVSSGNTIYF.